Presented here are 30 T cell receptor beta chains from one specimen sequenced in a study of CD8 T cell repertoires and HIV-1 epitope variants. Their cognate antigens are unknown. Assay: immunoSEQ multiplex PCR; the TCRdb copy retains only in-frame clones and omits some. This sample has about 3,500 clones, with 70% to 75% found just once. The sequenced sample consisted of cultured CD8+ T cells derived from PBMCs. These receptors were collected from a male donor with HIV.

The J gene is TRBJ2-7, the V gene TRBV21-1; the D segment call TRBD2 is taken from the table without a DNA check. TRBV21-1 is labeled a pseudogene. The CDR3 runs 16 residues. CDR3 bases: TGTGCCAGCAGCAAAGCTTTTAGCGGGTCCTCCTACGAGCAGTACTTC. Translating gives CASSKAFSGSSYEQYF.

The chain carries TRBV11-2 and TRBJ1-1; D is possibly TRBD1 (6 bases). Germline V gene sequence: CDR1 SGHAT, CDR2 FQNNGV. The CDR3 is made up of 13 amino acids. V was pared by 6 bases and J by 4 bases, with 12 bases between. The CDR3 spells CASRDQGSTEAFF. The CDR3 DNA follows: TGTGCCAGCAGGGACCAGGGGAGCACTGAAGCTTTCTTT.

The chain joins TRBV27 to TRBJ2-5; D call uncertain. Looked up from germline, CDR1 is MNHEY and CDR2 is SMNVEV (reference sequence). Trimming stripped 6 bases from V and 5 bases from J, with 19 bases between. This CDR3 contains 15 residues. The CDR3 DNA reads TGTGCCAGCAGCCACACCCGGACGGTTGGCGAGACCCAGTACTTC. Its protein product is CASSHTRTVGETQYF.

The rearrangement links TRBV4-3 to TRBJ2-1, with 10 bases lining up with TRBD2. This CDR3 has 16 residues. CDR1 LGHNA and CDR2 YSLEER come from the germline V gene. The V gene end was trimmed by 0 bases and the J gene end by 9 bases; junction bases not matched to a gene: 8. The CDR3 DNA reads TGCGCCAGCAGCCAAGATACAAGCGGGGGGGCAAGTGAGCAGTTCTTC. It yields the protein CASSQDTSGGASEQFF.

The chain is built from TRBV28 and TRBJ1-5, with D uncertain. The V gene's germline CDR1 is MDHEN and CDR2 SYDVKM. V was pared by 2 bases and J by 6 bases, with 5 bases between. CDR3 length: 12 amino acids. This CDR3 is CASSLEVQPQHF. The CDR3 DNA reads as TGTGCCAGCAGTTTAGAAGTTCAGCCCCAGCATTTT.

The V gene is TRBV6-5, the J gene TRBJ2-1, with D maybe TRBD1 (5 bases). Trimming took off 2 bases at V and 6 bases at J, with 11 bases between the two ends. This CDR3 region has 14 residues. The germline gives CDR1 MNHEY, CDR2 SVGAGI. The CDR3 bases are TGTGCCAGCAGTTACGACAGTTCCCTCAATGAGCAGTTCTTC. This codes for CASSYDSSLNEQFF.

The rearrangement uses TRBV28 and TRBJ2-2; possibly TRBD2 for D (6 bases). Deletions cut 7 bases from V and 4 bases from J, with 16 bases between. This CDR3 has 15 residues. Germline V lookup: CDR1 MDHEN, CDR2 SYDVKM. In DNA, the CDR3 is TGTGCCAGCACCCAATGGGGGGAAGGCACCGGGGAGCTGTTTTTT. Protein product: CASTQWGEGTGELFF.

The chain uses TRBV6-4 and TRBJ1-6, with D possibly being TRBD1 (6 bases). Germline values: CDR1 MRHNA, CDR2 SNTAGT. The V and J ends lost 0 bases and 9 bases respectively, with 12 bases between them. The CDR3 sequence is 15 residues long. CDR3 residues: CASSDSARGASPLHF. The CDR3 DNA reads as TGTGCCAGCAGTGACTCAGCCAGGGGAGCTTCACCCCTCCACTTT.

Only a few counts were recorded for this clone. This rearrangement joins TRBV6-1 to TRBJ2-3, with TRBD2 matching over 13 bases. With V trimmed by 3 bases and J by 4 bases, 1 base remained unmatched. The CDR3 has 15 residues. Per the germline V gene, CDR1 is MNHNS and CDR2 is SASEGT. The CDR3 region is CASSETSGRPDTQYF. In DNA form, the CDR3 reads TGTGCCAGCAGTGAGACTAGCGGGAGGCCAGATACGCAGTATTTT.

This clone has only a few counts. The rearrangement uses TRBV6-4 and TRBJ1-6; D is unresolved. The CDR3 is 13 residues long. Deletions cut 2 bases from V and 5 bases from J, with 4 bases between. Germline CDR1 and CDR2: MRHNA and SNTAGT. The CDR3 DNA sequence: TGTGCCAGCAGTGACGGAGATAATTCACCCCTCCACTTT. Its protein is CASSDGDNSPLHF.

Notes on this clone: The junction shows a germline mismatch at one end, possibly a read error. V is TRBV4-1 and J is TRBJ1-2; 7 bases match TRBD1. CDR1 and CDR2 (germline): MGHRA, YSYEKL. This CDR3 comprises 15 residues. For the CDR3, the DNA is TGTGCCAGCAGCCTAGGGGACAGCGGGAGGGGTGGCTACACCTTC. Its protein product is CASSLGDSGRGGYTF.

A few counts support this clone. V is TRBV29-1 and J is TRBJ1-1, with D perhaps TRBD1 (6 bases). The CDR3 extends over 14 amino acids. V shed 4 bases and J shed 1 base, with 13 bases lying between them. CDR1 is SQVTM, CDR2 ANQGSEA, per germline. Here the CDR3 reads CSVGTGTQNTEAFF. CDR3 sequence (DNA): TGCAGCGTTGGGACCGGGACACAGAACACTGAAGCTTTCTTT.

This sequence joins TRBV28 and TRBJ1-1; possibly TRBD1 for D (5 bases). Germline V CDR1 and CDR2: MDHEN, SYDVKM. V was trimmed by 4 bases and J by 3 bases, leaving 15 bases between them. This CDR3 region has 15 residues. CDR3 residues: CASSSRYWGDTEAFF. CDR3 bases: TGTGCCAGCAGTTCACGGTATTGGGGGGACACTGAAGCTTTCTTT.

J is TRBJ2-5 and V is TRBV15; 7 bases are shared with TRBD1. The J call is doubtful: the DNA matches TRBJ2-7 better. The CDR3 contains 14 residues. Per the germline V gene, CDR1 is LNHNV and CDR2 is YYDKDF (reference sequence). The CDR3 sequence is CATSRVRGPYEQYF. CDR3 bases: TGTGCCACCAGCAGAGTTAGGGGGCCCTACGAGCAGTACTTC.

The genes are TRBV27 and TRBJ2-6; 11 positions match TRBD1. The CDR3 totals 19 residues. The germline V gene has CDR1 MNHEY and CDR2 SMNVEV (reference sequence). Trimming removed 1 base from V and 3 bases from J; junction bases left unmatched: 8. Here the CDR3 DNA reads TGTGCCAGCAGTTTATTTGGACAGGGGGCGACTGGTGGGGCCAACGTCCTGACTTTC. This codes for CASSLFGQGATGGANVLTF.

The chain employs TRBV4-1 and TRBJ1-2; TRBD1 matches 8 bases. Trimming took 0 bases from V and 4 from J; bases not matched to a gene: 10. Germline V CDR1 and CDR2: MGHRA, YSYEKL. The CDR3 runs 17 residues. The CDR3 is CASSQDPQGAQSYGYTF. CDR3 nucleotides: TGCGCCAGCAGCCAAGATCCGCAGGGGGCGCAAAGCTATGGCTACACCTTC.

The genes are TRBV7-9 and TRBJ2-5; 10 positions match TRBD1. With V trimmed by 6 bases and J by 3 bases, 4 bases remained unmatched. This CDR3 has 14 residues. The germline CDR1 and CDR2 sequences are SEHNR and FQNEAQ (reference sequence). The CDR3 here is CASRPGTGEETQYF. The DNA for the CDR3 is TGTGCCAGCAGGCCTGGGACAGGGGAAGAGACCCAGTACTTC.

The rearrangement uses TRBV7-3 and TRBJ2-6; D unresolved. CDR3 size: 15 residues. The V and J ends lost 2 bases and 2 bases respectively, with 7 bases between them. Germline V gives CDR1 SGHTA, CDR2 FQGTGA. The CDR3 coding sequence is TGTGCCAGCAGCTTAGGGCAGGCTGGGGCCAACGTCCTGACTTTC. This sequence encodes CASSLGQAGANVLTF.

V usage is TRBV21-1 and J usage is TRBJ1-1. TRBV21-1 is a pseudogene segment. The CDR3 has 11 amino acids. The CDR3 DNA reads TGTGCCAGCAGCGAAAGGACTGAAGCTTTCTTT. Translation: CASSERTEAFF.

The V call is TRBV11-2, the J call TRBJ2-5, with D perhaps TRBD2 (5 bases). Trimming shortened V by 4 bases and J by 0 bases, and 9 bases separated the two germline ends. Germline V gene sequence: CDR1 SGHAT, CDR2 FQNNGV. This CDR3 spans 14 amino acids. CDR3 protein: CASSSPGNQETQYF. In nucleotides, the CDR3 is TGTGCCAGCAGCTCTCCCGGGAACCAAGAGACCCAGTACTTC.

This chain connects TRBV7-8 to TRBJ2-5, with a tentative D call TRBD2 (5 bases). The J call could be wrong; TRBJ2-7 is a better fit for the DNA end. The germline CDR1 and CDR2 sequences are SGHVS and FQNEAQ. The CDR3 has 16 residues. The CDR3 DNA reads TGTGCCAGCAGCTCCCCTTGGGAGCGGAACTCCTACGAGCAGTACTTC. This sequence encodes CASSSPWERNSYEQYF.

The rearrangement links TRBV10-3 to TRBJ2-7; a weak D match, TRBD1 (7 bases). Germline CDR1 reads ENHRY; CDR2 reads SYGVKD. The CDR3 contains 15 residues. Trimming removed 6 bases at V and 6 bases at J, with 21 bases between. Here the CDR3 reads CAISDRGTVLGEQYF. The CDR3 DNA sequence: TGTGCCATCAGCGATCGGGGGACAGTACTTGGCGAGCAGTACTTC.

There are a few counts of this clone. CDR3 region: CASRGTGEYEKLFF. CDR3 nucleotides: TGTGCCAGCAGGGGGACAGGGGAGTATGAAAAACTGTTTTTT. The V and J genes are TRBV2 and TRBJ1-4; 10 bases fit TRBD1. The CDR3 runs 14 residues. J lost 6 bases, V lost 6 bases, and 4 bases had no gene match. Germline-derived CDR1 and CDR2 are SNHLY and FYNNEI.

V is TRBV27 and J is TRBJ2-5; D gene uncertain. The CDR3 is made up of 15 amino acids. Germline V gene data show CDR1 as MNHEY and CDR2 as SMNVEV (reference sequence). V was pared by 4 bases and J by 4 bases, with 16 bases between. The CDR3 nucleotides are TGTGCCAGCAGTTCAGCGAGTAGTAGTAGAGAGACCCAGTACTTC. Translation gives CASSSASSSRETQYF.

V gene TRBV29-1 combines with J gene TRBJ2-1; 11 nucleotides agree with TRBD2. Per germline, CDR1 SQVTM and CDR2 ANQGSEA. The CDR3 covers 15 residues. V gave up 5 bases and J gave up 6 bases; unmatched junction bases: 9. The CDR3 is CSVRQLAGVGNEQFF. CDR3 in DNA: TGCAGCGTTCGTCAACTAGCGGGAGTGGGCAATGAGCAGTTCTTC.

The V call is TRBV9, the J call TRBJ1-1; TRBD1 might be the D (5 bases). Trimming cost V 6 bases and J 5 bases, with 17 bases left between them. CDR1 is SGDLS, CDR2 YYNGEE, per germline. CDR3 length equals 14 residues. CDR3 nucleotide sequence: TGTGCCAGCACTTTAGAAGGGGAAGGAACTGAAGCTTTCTTT. Protein sequence: CASTLEGEGTEAFF.

The rearrangement joins TRBV6-6 to TRBJ2-7, with D perhaps assigned TRBD1 or TRBD2 (5 bases each). Between the trimmed V and J ends, which lost 6 bases and 3 bases, there was a span of 12 bases. The CDR3 is 13 amino acids. The germline V gene has CDR1 MNHNY and CDR2 SVGAGI (reference sequence). Written as DNA, the CDR3 is TGTGCCAGCAGACCTATTGGGGGCTACGAGCAGTACTTC. This sequence encodes CASRPIGGYEQYF.

The chain uses TRBV28 and TRBJ2-1; 11 bases fit TRBD2. Germline V CDR1 and CDR2: MDHEN, SYDVKM. Losses at the gene ends were 6 bases for V and 10 bases for J; bases not matched to a gene: 8. The CDR3 has 14 amino acids. CDR3 DNA: TGTGCCAGCAGCCTACTAGCGGGAGATGGCGAGCAGTTCTTC. Protein product: CASSLLAGDGEQFF.

This chain links TRBV11-1 with TRBJ2-7, with D perhaps TRBD2 (5 bases). Germline CDR1 is SGHAT and CDR2 is FQDESV (reference sequence). The CDR3 length is 15 residues. Trimming stripped 1 base from V and 4 bases from J, with 14 bases between. The DNA of the CDR3 is TGTGCCAGCAGCTTAGTTAGCGCACCCGGGTACGAGCAGTACTTC. Residues: CASSLVSAPGYEQYF. Using reference TRBV11-1 and TRBJ2-7 for the parts outside the CDR3, the full variable domain is EAEVAQSPRYKITEKSQAVAFWCDPISGHATLYWYRQILGQGPELLVQFQDESVVDDSQLPKDRFSAERLKGVDSTLKIQPAELGDSAMYLCASSLVSAPGYEQYFGPGTRLTVT.

This clone was counted a few times. The rearrangement links TRBV7-9 to TRBJ2-7; D ambiguous. CDR1 is SEHNR, CDR2 FQNEAQ, per germline (reference sequence). The CDR3 extends over 14 amino acids. V was shortened by 1 base and J by 1 base, with 8 bases between the two germline ends. The CDR3: CASSLGEGSYEQYF. Here the CDR3 DNA reads TGTGCCAGCAGCTTAGGAGAAGGGTCCTACGAGCAGTACTTC.